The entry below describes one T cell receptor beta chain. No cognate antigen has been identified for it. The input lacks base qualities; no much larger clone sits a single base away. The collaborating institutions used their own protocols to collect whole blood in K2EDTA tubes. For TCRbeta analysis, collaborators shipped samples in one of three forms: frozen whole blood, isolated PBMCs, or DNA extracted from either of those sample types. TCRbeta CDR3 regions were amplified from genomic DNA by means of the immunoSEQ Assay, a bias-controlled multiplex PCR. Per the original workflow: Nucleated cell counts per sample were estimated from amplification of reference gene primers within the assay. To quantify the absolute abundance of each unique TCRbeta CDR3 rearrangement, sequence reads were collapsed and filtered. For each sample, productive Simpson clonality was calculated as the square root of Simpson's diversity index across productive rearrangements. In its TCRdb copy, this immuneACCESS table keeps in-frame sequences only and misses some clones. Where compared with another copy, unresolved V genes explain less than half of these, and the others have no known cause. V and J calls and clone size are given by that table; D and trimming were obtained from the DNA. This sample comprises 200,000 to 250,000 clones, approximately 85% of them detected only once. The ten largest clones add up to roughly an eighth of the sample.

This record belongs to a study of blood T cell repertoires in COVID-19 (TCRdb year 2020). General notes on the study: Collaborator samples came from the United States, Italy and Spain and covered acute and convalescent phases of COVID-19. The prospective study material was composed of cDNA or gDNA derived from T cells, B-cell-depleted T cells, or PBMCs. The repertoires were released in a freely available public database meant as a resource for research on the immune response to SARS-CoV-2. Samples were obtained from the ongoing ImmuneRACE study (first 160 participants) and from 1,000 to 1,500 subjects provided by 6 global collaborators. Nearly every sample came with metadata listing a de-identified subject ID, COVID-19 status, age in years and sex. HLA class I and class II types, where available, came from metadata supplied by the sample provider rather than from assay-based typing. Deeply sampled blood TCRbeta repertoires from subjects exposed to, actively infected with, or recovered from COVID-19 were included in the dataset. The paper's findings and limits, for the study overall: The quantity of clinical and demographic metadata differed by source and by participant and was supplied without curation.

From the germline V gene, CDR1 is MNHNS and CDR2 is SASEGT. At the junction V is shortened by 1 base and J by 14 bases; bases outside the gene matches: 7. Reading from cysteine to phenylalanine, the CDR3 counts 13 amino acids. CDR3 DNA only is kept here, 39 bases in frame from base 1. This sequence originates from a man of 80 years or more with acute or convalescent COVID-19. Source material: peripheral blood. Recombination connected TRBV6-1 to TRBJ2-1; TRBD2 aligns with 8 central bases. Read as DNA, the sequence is TGTGCCAGCAGTGAAGTGACAGCGGGAGTGAAGTTCTTC. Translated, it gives CASSEVTAGVKFF.